This passage covers 6 T cell receptor beta chains from one sample sequenced in a study of CD8+ T cells in alopecia areata. RNA extraction was followed by reverse transcription into cDNA, which acted as the sequencing template. The repertoire was sequenced with immunoSEQ multiplex PCR; TCRdb's copy has only in-frame clones and lacks some. The table lists hundreds of thousands of clones, 50% to 65% of them singletons, with just over 0.45% in the top ten. The input for sequencing was CD4+ T cells sorted from blood, taken at week 0. The receptors originated from a human donor with alopecia areata.

The chain links TRBV28 to TRBJ1-1; 9 nucleotides line up with TRBD1. V shed 6 bases, J shed 1 base, and the junction held 6 bases outside the gene matches. This CDR3 has 15 amino acids. The V gene's germline CDR1 is MDHEN and CDR2 SYDVKM. This chain's CDR3 is CASRSPGQGNTEAFF. The CDR3 region has the DNA TGTGCCAGCAGATCCCCGGGACAGGGGAACACTGAAGCTTTCTTT.

The J gene is TRBJ1-1, the V gene TRBV23-1; D not certain. TRBV23-1 is flagged as an ORF with uncertain function. There are 13 residues in the CDR3. V lost 2 bases and J 0 bases, leaving 4 bases between the germline ends. The CDR3 DNA follows: TGCGCCAGCAGTCAAAGGATGAACACTGAAGCTTTCTTT. This codes for CASSQRMNTEAFF.

This clone has just a few counts. The CDR3: CSVAGKLYNEQFF. The CDR3 DNA follows: TGCAGCGTTGCAGGAAAACTCTACAATGAGCAGTTCTTC. V usage is TRBV29-1 and J usage is TRBJ2-1; no firm D call. The germline CDR1 and CDR2 sequences are SQVTM and ANQGSEA. V was pared by 4 bases and J by 3 bases, with 10 bases between. The CDR3 is 13 amino acids.

CDR3 amino acids: CASTIRTGKDYTF. As DNA, the CDR3 is TGTGCCAGCACTATTCGGACAGGGAAAGACTACACCTTC. The rearrangement links TRBV6-5 to TRBJ1-2, with 8 nucleotides matching TRBD1. There are 13 residues in the CDR3. V was pared by 7 bases and J by 10 bases, with 11 bases of the junction left unmatched. Germline lookup yields CDR1 MNHEY and CDR2 SVGAGI.

CDR3 residues: CASSPLTGTSNTEAFF. The CDR3 nucleotides read TGTGCCAGCAGCCCCCTAACCGGGACATCGAACACTGAAGCTTTCTTT. The chain joins TRBV14 to TRBJ1-1, with D perhaps TRBD1 (6 bases). The CDR3 extends over 16 amino acids. Deletions cut 4 bases from V and 1 base from J, with 16 bases between. CDR1 is SGHDN, CDR2 FVKESK, per germline.

The chain carries TRBV15 and TRBJ2-5, with 15 positions matching TRBD2. The CDR3 covers 18 residues. Germline V gene sequence: CDR1 LNHNV, CDR2 YYDKDF (reference sequence). After removal of 5 bases from V and 5 bases from J, the junction contained 12 bases not matched to a gene. In DNA form, the CDR3 reads TGTGCCACCAGCGCCGAATCCGGGACTAGCGGGAGGTTGGAGACCCAGTACTTC. As protein: CATSAESGTSGRLETQYF.